The clone carrying this T cell receptor beta chain was detected many times. Its cognate antigen is unknown. The template was RNA from unsorted bulk tissue. TCRbeta libraries were built with three rounds of nested PCR, modified from ARM-PCR. One entry per CDR3 protein results from TCRdb running MiXCR on the multiplex PCR reads. The sample lists under 95,000 distinct CDR3 sequences; about 67% were seen once. CDR1 and CDR2 from the germline V gene are SGHDN and FVKESK. This CDR3 is 18 amino acids long. The V gene lost 3 bases and the J gene lost 2 bases, with 17 bases spanning the gap. These data belong to a study of tumor and adjacent non-tumor tissue in lung cancer. Overall study results and limits: Top 100 clones took a larger repertoire share in normal lung.

The chain carries TRBV14 and TRBJ1-6; weak D call: TRBD1 (5 bases). What was sequenced was lung tumor tissue. This sequence was found in a man in his fifties or sixties with non-small cell lung cancer. The CDR3 reads CASSHRPGPRAYNSPLHF. In DNA, the CDR3 is TGTGCCAGCAGCCACAGACCGGGACCCCGAGCCTATAATTCACCCCTCCACTTT.